The 12 T cell receptor beta chains presented below share a single source sample, sequenced in a study of early stage breast cancer tumors. Here immunoSEQ multiplex PCR was the method, and the copy in TCRdb shows in-frame clones only, minus some. The sample lists approximately 4,800 clones, about 61% occurring once. Source material: breast tumor tissue. The receptors originated from a person aged 45 to 59 with breast cancer.

About this clone itself: The junction departs from the called germline gene at one end, perhaps through a read error. The chain couples TRBV7-6 to TRBJ1-2; 7 bases fit TRBD1. The CDR3 runs 13 residues. The germline CDR1 and CDR2 sequences are SGHVS and FNYEAQ. The CDR3 sequence is CASSQGGSYGYTF. The DNA for the CDR3 is TGCGCCAGCAGCCAGGGGGGTAGCTATGGCTACACCTTC.

This clone was detected only a few times. The V call is TRBV6-5, the J call TRBJ2-7; the D gene is possibly TRBD1 (6 bases). CDR1 is MNHEY and CDR2 is SVGAGI in the germline V gene. The CDR3 totals 14 residues. The CDR3 is CVTRGSHYSYEQYV. CDR3 DNA sequence: TGTGTCACTAGGGGGTCCCACTATTCCTACGAGCAGTACGTC.

The J gene is TRBJ1-1, the V gene TRBV5-5; D is undetermined. The CDR3 has 13 residues. Germline V gene data show CDR1 as SGHKS and CDR2 as YYEKEE (reference sequence). Trimming cost V 5 bases and J 1 base, with 9 bases left between them. CDR3 region: CASRSTGNTEAFF. As DNA, the CDR3 is TGTGCCAGCAGGAGCACGGGGAACACTGAAGCTTTCTTT.

This sequence joins TRBV5-4 and TRBJ2-1, with 9 nucleotides matching TRBD1. CDR3 length equals 16 residues. V was pared by 4 bases and J by 1 base, with 6 bases of the junction left unmatched. Germline loops: CDR1 SGHNT, CDR2 YYREEE (reference sequence). The CDR3 coding sequence is TGTGCCAGCAGCGGCGGGACAGGGAAGTCCTACAATGAGCAGTTCTTC. It translates to CASSGGTGKSYNEQFF.

This rearrangement joins TRBV15 to TRBJ2-4; possible D gene TRBD2, 6 bases. The germline V gene encodes CDR1 LNHNV and CDR2 YYDKDF (reference sequence). This CDR3 region has 14 residues. V was cut by 1 base and J by 7 bases, with 11 bases left in between. CDR3 sequence (DNA): TGTGCCACCAGCAGAGCCGGGAGCGGGAACATTCAGTACTTC. It codes for CATSRAGSGNIQYF.

The chain uses TRBV11-1 and TRBJ1-2; D is uncertain. Trimming pared 3 bases from V and 6 bases from J, leaving 8 bases between. CDR1 is SGHAT, CDR2 FQDESV, per germline (reference sequence). CDR3 length: 12 amino acids. CDR3 bases: TGTGCCAGCAGCTTCGGCTTGGATGGCTACACCTTC. It translates to CASSFGLDGYTF.

The genes are TRBV29-1 and TRBJ1-4, with a possible D match to TRBD1 (5 bases). The germline V gene has CDR1 SQVTM and CDR2 ANQGSEA. V was trimmed by 3 bases and J by 8 bases, leaving 10 bases between them. The CDR3 has 12 residues. The CDR3, as DNA: TGCAGCGTTGAGGTCGGGGCCGAAAAACTGTTTTTT. It translates to CSVEVGAEKLFF.

This sequence joins TRBV19 and TRBJ1-2; D may be TRBD1 (5 bases). Germline CDR1 is LNHDA and CDR2 is SQIVND (reference sequence). The V end lost 2 bases, the J end lost 2 bases, and 15 bases lay between the germline ends. The CDR3 is 16 amino acids. The DNA for the CDR3 is TGTGCCAGTAGTATATATAGGGGACGTGAAAACTATGGCTACACCTTC. Translation gives CASSIYRGRENYGYTF.

This clone is termed medium-sized. The rearrangement links TRBV2 to TRBJ2-1; the D gene is possibly TRBD1 (5 bases). The CDR3 runs to 18 residues. Trimming stripped 7 bases from V and 6 bases from J, with 28 bases between. Germline assignment: CDR1 SNHLY and CDR2 FYNNEI. The chain's CDR3 is CASTLYLWKQETLNEQFF. CDR3 nucleotide sequence: TGTGCCAGCACCCTGTACCTTTGGAAACAGGAAACTCTCAATGAGCAGTTCTTC.

The chain joins TRBV11-2 to TRBJ2-3; a possible D gene is TRBD1 (5 bases). CDR3 size: 14 residues. In germline, CDR1 is SGHAT, CDR2 FQNNGV. V lost 0 bases, J lost 3 bases, and 7 bases lay in between. Here the CDR3 reads CASSLDRATDTQYF. The CDR3 DNA is TGTGCCAGCAGCTTAGACAGGGCGACAGATACGCAGTATTTT.

The table lists this clone with a few counts. The chain couples TRBV19 to TRBJ1-4; maybe TRBD1 (6 bases). Germline V lookup: CDR1 LNHDA, CDR2 SQIVND (reference sequence). V was trimmed by 3 bases and J by 8 bases, leaving 13 bases between them. CDR3 length equals 14 residues. The CDR3 spells CASSMGTISEKLFF. In DNA, the CDR3 is TGTGCCAGTAGTATGGGGACAATATCCGAAAAACTGTTTTTT.

V is TRBV19 and J is TRBJ1-1, with no clear D. Germline CDR1 and CDR2: LNHDA and SQIVND (reference sequence). The CDR3 runs to 14 residues. The V end was cut by 0 bases, the J end by 8 bases, with 13 bases between. CDR3 nucleotide sequence: TGTGCCAGTAGTATAGATCCCCCTGGGTTGGAAGCTTTCTTT. Translating it yields CASSIDPPGLEAFF.